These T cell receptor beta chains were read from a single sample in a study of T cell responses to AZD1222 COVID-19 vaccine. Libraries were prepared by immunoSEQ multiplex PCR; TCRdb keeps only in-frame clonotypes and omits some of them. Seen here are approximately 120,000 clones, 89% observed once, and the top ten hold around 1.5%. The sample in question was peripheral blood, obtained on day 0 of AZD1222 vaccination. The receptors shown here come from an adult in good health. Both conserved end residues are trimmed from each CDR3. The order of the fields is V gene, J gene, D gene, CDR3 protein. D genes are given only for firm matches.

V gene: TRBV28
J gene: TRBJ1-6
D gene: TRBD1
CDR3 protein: ASGSPGTDNSPLH

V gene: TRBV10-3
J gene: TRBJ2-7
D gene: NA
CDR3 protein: AINRDLNQEQY

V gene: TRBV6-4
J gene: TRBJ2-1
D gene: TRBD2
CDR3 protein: ATSDGASGNNEQF

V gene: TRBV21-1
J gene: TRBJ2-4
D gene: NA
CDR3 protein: ASSNTRRGNIQY

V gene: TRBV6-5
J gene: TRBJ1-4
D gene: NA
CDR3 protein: ASSYNEKLF

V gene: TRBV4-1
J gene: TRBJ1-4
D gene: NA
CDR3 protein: ASSLGHLEKLF

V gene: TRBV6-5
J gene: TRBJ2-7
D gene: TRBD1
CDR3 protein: ASSYLPGQGSHEQY

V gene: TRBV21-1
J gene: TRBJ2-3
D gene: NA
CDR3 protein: ASTTNPGQGKANTDTQY

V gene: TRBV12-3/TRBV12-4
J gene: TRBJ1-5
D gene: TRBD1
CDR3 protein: ASKGTGNQPQH

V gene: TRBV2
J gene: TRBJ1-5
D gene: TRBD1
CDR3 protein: ASKDRDPYQPQH

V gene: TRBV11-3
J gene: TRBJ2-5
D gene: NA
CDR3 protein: ASSYYGDETQY

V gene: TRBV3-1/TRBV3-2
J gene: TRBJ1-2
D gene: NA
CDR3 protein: ASTRPLSHYGYT

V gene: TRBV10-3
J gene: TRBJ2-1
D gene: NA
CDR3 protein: AISDGTGRFRLAGYNEQF

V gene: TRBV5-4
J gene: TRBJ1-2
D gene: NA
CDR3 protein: ASSPLGDAGGYT

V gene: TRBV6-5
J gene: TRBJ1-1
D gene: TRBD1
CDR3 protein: ASTGTGATEAF

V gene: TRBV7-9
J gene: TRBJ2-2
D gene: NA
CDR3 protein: ASSEVAVGELF

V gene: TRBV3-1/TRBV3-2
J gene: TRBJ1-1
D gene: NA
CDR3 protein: ASTLGETEAF

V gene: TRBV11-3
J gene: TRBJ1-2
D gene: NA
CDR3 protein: ASSFGQGNYYGYT

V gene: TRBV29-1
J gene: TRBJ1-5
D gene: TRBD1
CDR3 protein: SVETGADQPQH

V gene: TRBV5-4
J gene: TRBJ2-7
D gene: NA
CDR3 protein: ASSLDAGPYEQY

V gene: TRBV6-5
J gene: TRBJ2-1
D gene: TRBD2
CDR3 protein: ASSQGLAFSNEQF

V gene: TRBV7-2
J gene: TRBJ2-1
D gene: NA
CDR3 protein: ASSLVRLSSYNEQF

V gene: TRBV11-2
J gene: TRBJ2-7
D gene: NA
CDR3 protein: ASSLAAGAFYEQY

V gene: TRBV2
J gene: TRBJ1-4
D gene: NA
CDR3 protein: ASSVQGNANEKLF

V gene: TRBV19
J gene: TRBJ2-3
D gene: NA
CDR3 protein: ASRIIRDLSTDTQY

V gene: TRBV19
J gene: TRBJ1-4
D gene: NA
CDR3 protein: ASSREPEKLF

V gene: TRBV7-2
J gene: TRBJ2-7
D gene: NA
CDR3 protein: ASSLELGRSVRGEQY

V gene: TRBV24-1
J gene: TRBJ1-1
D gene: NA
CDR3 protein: ATSTHQNTEAF

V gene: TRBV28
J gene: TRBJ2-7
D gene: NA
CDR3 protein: ASRVLSLRPVGEQY

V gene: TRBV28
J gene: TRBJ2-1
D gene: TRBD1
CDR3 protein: ASSSPGQGNNEQF

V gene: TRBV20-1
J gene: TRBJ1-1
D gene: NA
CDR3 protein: RALRTDST

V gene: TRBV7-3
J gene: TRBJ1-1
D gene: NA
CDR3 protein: ASSLMPGSTEAF

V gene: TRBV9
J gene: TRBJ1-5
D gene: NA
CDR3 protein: ASSVSGGNNQPQH

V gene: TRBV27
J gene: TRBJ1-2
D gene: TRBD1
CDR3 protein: ASSNRQGRSDYT

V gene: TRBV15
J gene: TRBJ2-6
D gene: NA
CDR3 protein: ATSRDAGLSGANVLT

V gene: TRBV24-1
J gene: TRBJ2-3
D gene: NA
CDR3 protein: ATGQYTDTQY

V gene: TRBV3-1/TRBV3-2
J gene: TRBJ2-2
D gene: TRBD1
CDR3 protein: ASSQEQWTGATGELF

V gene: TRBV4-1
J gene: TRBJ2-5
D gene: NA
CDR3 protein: ASSQDPWGYQETQY

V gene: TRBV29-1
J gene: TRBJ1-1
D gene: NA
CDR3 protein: SGPRRIGDTEAF

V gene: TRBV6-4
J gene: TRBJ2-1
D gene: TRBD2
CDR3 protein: ASSDESGRVNEQF

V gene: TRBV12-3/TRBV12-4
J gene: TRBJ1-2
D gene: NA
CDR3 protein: ASSSLGLGGYT

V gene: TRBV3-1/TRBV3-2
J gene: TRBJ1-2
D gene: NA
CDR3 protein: ASSQDSPYGYT

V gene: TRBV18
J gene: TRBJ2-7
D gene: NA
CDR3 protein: ASSRDTDSNEQY

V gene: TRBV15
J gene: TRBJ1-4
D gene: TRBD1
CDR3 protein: ATSRDLGTGGEKLF

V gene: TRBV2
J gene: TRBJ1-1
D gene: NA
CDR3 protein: ASSVNVGNPRDTEAF

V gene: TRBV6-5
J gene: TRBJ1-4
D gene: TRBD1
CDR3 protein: ASSYLGQGGEKLF

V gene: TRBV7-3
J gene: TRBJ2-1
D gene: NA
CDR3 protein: ASSLTLPVSSYNEQF

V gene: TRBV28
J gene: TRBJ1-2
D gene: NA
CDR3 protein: ASSFTTGRYGYT